This T cell receptor beta chain was sequenced in a study of blood T cell repertoires in COVID-19. Study background: Italy, Spain and the United States were the sources of the convalescent and acute COVID-19 samples. The cDNA or gDNA used as material had been derived from T cells, B-cell-depleted T cells, or PBMCs.

Participants were aged about 18 to 95 years, lived in about two dozen US areas, and enrolled virtually. Recovered status in Cohort 3 required two negative PCRs, clearance, or symptom resolution. This clone was detected a few times. V was pared by 0 bases and J by 5 bases, with 8 bases between. CDR3 size: 15 residues. Germline values: CDR1 LNHNV, CDR2 YYDKDF (reference sequence). Only in-frame clones appear in the TCRdb table, and some are missing; sequencing was by immunoSEQ multiplex PCR. This sample has about 380,000 clones; 88% occur once, and the top ten carry 0.9% to 1.5%. The J gene is TRBJ1-6, the V gene TRBV15; D uncertain. The sequenced sample consisted of PBMCs or T cells enriched from blood (not recorded which). This clonotype was sampled from a young woman who had recovered from COVID-19. CDR3 amino acids: CATSREPQNNSPLHF. The CDR3 DNA sequence: TGTGCCACCAGCAGAGAGCCACAAAATAATTCACCCCTCCACTTT.